The 27 T cell receptor beta chains reported below all come from one sample, sequenced in a study of shared clonotypes between healthy human individuals. Profiling relied on immunoSEQ multiplex PCR, and the TCRdb table lists in-frame clones only, not all of them. The sample carries 450,000 to 500,000 clones, almost 80% recorded once. Sequenced material: PBMCs. The receptor source for this set is a woman between 35 and 50 years old in good health. Some clones in this sample may be carry-over from other donors' samples.

The V gene is TRBV6-1, the J gene TRBJ2-5; D remains unclear. The V end lost 8 bases, the J end lost 1 base, and 17 bases lay between the germline ends. Per the germline V gene, CDR1 is MNHNS and CDR2 is SASEGT. This CDR3 is built from 15 residues. The CDR3 sequence: CASLGFASFQETQYF. CDR3 sequence (DNA): TGTGCCAGCTTAGGGTTTGCTTCCTTCCAAGAGACCCAGTACTTC.

The chain combines TRBV4-2 with TRBJ2-3, with TRBD2 matching 7 bases. J gave up 2 bases and V 1 base, and 9 bases lay outside the gene matches. The CDR3 is 17 residues long. CDR1 LGHNA and CDR2 YNFKEQ come from the germline V gene. DNA of the CDR3: TGTGCCAGCAGCCAAGGGCTGACGGGAGGAAACACAGATACGCAGTATTTT. Its protein product is CASSQGLTGGNTDTQYF.

Worth noting for this clone: A much more abundant neighbour one base away suggests this may be a read error. This chain uses TRBV23-1 with TRBJ2-7; D gene unclear. TRBV23-1 falls under the ORF class, with uncertain function. The CDR3 length is 13 residues. Here the CDR3 reads CASSHHNFYEQCF. CDR3 nucleotide sequence: TGCGCCAGCAGTCATCACAATTTCTACGAGCAGTGCTTC.

This chain uses TRBV7-3 with TRBJ2-2, with D tentatively TRBD1 (5 bases). Germline assignment: CDR1 SGHTA and CDR2 FQGTGA. The CDR3 is 15 amino acids. V lost 2 bases, J lost 6 bases, and 13 bases lay in between. The CDR3 sequence: CASSLGAGWPGELFF. The CDR3 DNA follows: TGTGCCAGCAGCTTAGGGGCAGGGTGGCCCGGGGAGCTGTTTTTT.

This chain uses TRBV11-2 with TRBJ2-2; the D call may be TRBD1 or TRBD2 (5 bases each). The V end was cut by 7 bases, the J end by 7 bases, with 19 bases between. This CDR3 is 15 amino acids long. CDR1 is SGHAT and CDR2 is FQNNGV in the germline V gene. CDR3 sequence reads: CASTPRGELGGELFF. Written as DNA, the CDR3 is TGTGCCAGCACCCCGAGGGGAGAGCTGGGCGGGGAGCTGTTTTTT.

The chain links TRBV19 to TRBJ2-1; 13 bases are a match to TRBD2. Germline values: CDR1 LNHDA, CDR2 SQIVND (reference sequence). Trimming at V came to 3 bases and at J to 2 bases, leaving 13 bases not matched to a gene. The CDR3 covers 20 residues. In DNA, the CDR3 is TGTGCCAGTAGTATGGGTCCATGGACTAGCGGGAGATCTCCCTACAATGAGCAGTTCTTC. Residues: CASSMGPWTSGRSPYNEQFF.

In its sample, this clone was seen a few times. The chain uses TRBV19 and TRBJ1-1; 9 bases are a match to TRBD1. Germline V gene lookup returns CDR1 LNHDA and CDR2 SQIVND (reference sequence). The ends lost 10 bases at V and 0 bases at J; junction bases unmatched: 9. This CDR3 region has 15 residues. The CDR3 DNA is TGTGCCACGACCTGGACAGGGGCCATGAACACTGAAGCTTTCTTT. Amino acid sequence: CATTWTGAMNTEAFF.

The chain has TRBV7-6 and TRBJ2-5; D tentatively reads TRBD1 or TRBD2 (5 bases each). The CDR3 has 15 residues. In germline, CDR1 is SGHVS, CDR2 FNYEAQ. Deletions cut 1 base from V and 5 bases from J, with 14 bases between. CDR3 DNA: TGTGCCAGCAGCTTAGTACGGGACCCCTTTGAGACCCAGTACTTC. Amino acids: CASSLVRDPFETQYF.

DNA of the CDR3: TGTGCCAGCAGCCAAGTGGGACTAGCTGGGTCGGAGACCCAGTACTTC. This gives the protein CASSQVGLAGSETQYF. The rearrangement joins TRBV14 to TRBJ2-5, with 9 bases matching TRBD2. The J segment lost 5 bases and the V segment lost 1 base, leaving 8 bases of the junction unmatched. CDR3 length: 16 residues. CDR1 and CDR2 (germline): SGHDN, FVKESK.

The rearrangement links TRBV11-3 to TRBJ2-1; 7 nucleotides align to TRBD2. CDR3 length: 15 amino acids. J gave up 2 bases and V 1 base, and 2 bases lay outside the gene matches. Germline V gives CDR1 SGHNT, CDR2 YENEEA. As DNA, the CDR3 is TGTGCCAGCAGCTTAGTAGCGGGCACCTACAATGAGCAGTTCTTC. It translates to CASSLVAGTYNEQFF. Variable domain in full (rest from reference TRBV11-3 and TRBJ2-1): EAGVVQSPRYKIIEKKQPVAFWCNPISGHNTLYWYLQNLGQGPELLIRYENEEAVDDSQLPKDRFSAERLKGVDSTLKIQPAELGDSAVYLCASSLVAGTYNEQFFGPGTRLTVL.

The rearrangement uses TRBV5-4 and TRBJ2-7; 8 bases are shared with TRBD1. In germline, CDR1 is SGHNT, CDR2 YYREEE (reference sequence). J lost 9 bases, V lost 4 bases, and 18 bases had no gene match. The CDR3 length is 16 residues. The DNA for the CDR3 is TGTGCCAGCAGCCAAACCTTGGGGGCAGGGGGCGTTGGGCAGTACTTC. This translates into CASSQTLGAGGVGQYF.

This rearrangement joins TRBV7-3 to TRBJ2-6; D is undetermined. The V gene's germline CDR1 is SGHTA and CDR2 FQGTGA. Trimming stripped 2 bases from V and 11 bases from J, with 25 bases between. The CDR3 runs 18 residues. CDR3 bases: TGTGCCAGCAGCTTATTCGGTCTGTCCACTGGATCTGTCGACGTCCTGACTTTC. This encodes CASSLFGLSTGSVDVLTF.

This sequence joins TRBV28 and TRBJ1-3; no firm D call. Trimming shortened V by 5 bases and J by 1 base, and 9 bases separated the two germline ends. Germline V lookup: CDR1 MDHEN, CDR2 SYDVKM. The CDR3 extends over 14 amino acids. DNA for the CDR3: TGTGCCAGCAGTGGTTCGGGTTCTGGAAACACCATATATTTT. It encodes CASSGSGSGNTIYF.

The CDR3 sequence is CAISEDATVYEQYF. In nucleotides, the CDR3 is TGTGCCATCAGTGAGGATGCCACGGTCTACGAGCAGTACTTC. V gene TRBV10-3 combines with J gene TRBJ2-7; D unresolved. CDR3 length: 14 residues. Germline V gene lookup returns CDR1 ENHRY and CDR2 SYGVKD. The V and J ends lost 2 bases and 3 bases respectively, with 11 bases between them.

The V gene is TRBV7-3, the J gene TRBJ2-2; D gene unclear. Germline V CDR1 and CDR2: SGHTA, FQGTGA. The V gene lost 4 bases and the J gene lost 0 bases, with 6 bases spanning the gap. The CDR3 sequence is 14 residues long. The CDR3: CASSSQANTGELFF. For the CDR3, the DNA is TGTGCCAGCAGCTCTCAGGCGAACACCGGGGAGCTGTTTTTT.

Within the sample, this clone is medium-sized (0.01 to 0.1%). The identical CDR3 is also encoded by other nucleotide sequences in the sample. J is TRBJ2-3 and V is TRBV6-4, with D uncertain. From germline, CDR1 is MRHNA and CDR2 SNTAGT. V was pared by 2 bases and J by 2 bases, with 5 bases between. The CDR3 is 13 residues long. CDR3 protein: CASSDRATDTQYF. CDR3 coding DNA: TGTGCCAGCAGTGACAGGGCCACAGATACGCAGTATTTT.

A remark on this clone: Compared with germline, one end of the junction differs, possibly owing to a read error. CDR3 bases: TGTGCCAGCAGCTTATTCCCCTCCGACAATGAGCAGTTCTTC. It is translated as CASSLFPSDNEQFF. The V gene is TRBV11-3, the J gene TRBJ2-1; D is uncertain. The CDR3 extends over 14 amino acids. Germline CDR1 reads SGHNT; CDR2 reads YENEEA.

The chain joins TRBV7-2 to TRBJ2-7; perhaps TRBD1 as D (5 bases). Germline CDR1 reads SGHTA; CDR2 reads FQGNSA. This CDR3 is 12 amino acids long. V shed 3 bases and J shed 5 bases, with 8 bases lying between them. CDR3 nucleotide sequence: TGTGCCAGCAGCTTCAGGGTGCACGAGCAGTACTTC. It codes for CASSFRVHEQYF.

Concerning this clone: Other DNA sequences in this specimen translate into the identical CDR3. The chain's CDR3 is CASSPTGDQPQHF. The CDR3 coding sequence is TGTGCCAGCAGTCCCACAGGGGATCAGCCCCAGCATTTT. This chain uses TRBV6-1 with TRBJ1-5, with 7 positions matching TRBD1. Losses at the gene ends were 5 bases for V and 5 bases for J; bases not matched to a gene: 3. The CDR3 is made up of 13 amino acids. Germline V lookup: CDR1 MNHNS, CDR2 SASEGT.

The V call is TRBV15, the J call TRBJ2-5; unclear D gene. Trimming removed 0 bases from V and 7 bases from J, with 18 bases in between. Looked up from germline, CDR1 is LNHNV and CDR2 is YYDKDF (reference sequence). The CDR3 runs 16 residues. The CDR3, as DNA: TGTGCCACCAGCAGAGATCAAGACTCACGAGTTTCGACCCAGTACTTC. It translates to CATSRDQDSRVSTQYF.

The chain is built from TRBV5-4 and TRBJ2-1, with 9 bases fitting TRBD1. With V trimmed by 7 bases and J by 4 bases, 9 bases remained unmatched. The germline gives CDR1 SGHNT, CDR2 YYREEE (reference sequence). This CDR3 has 15 amino acids. CDR3 sequence: CASAMGQGIYNEQFF. Here the CDR3 DNA reads TGTGCCAGCGCCATGGGACAGGGAATTTACAATGAGCAGTTCTTC.

The V call is TRBV15, the J call TRBJ1-4; no firm D call. V was trimmed by 1 base and J by 8 bases, leaving 5 bases between them. The germline V gene has CDR1 LNHNV and CDR2 YYDKDF (reference sequence). There are 12 residues in the CDR3. CDR3 in amino acids: CATSRGEEKLFF. As DNA, the CDR3 is TGTGCCACCAGCAGAGGTGAAGAAAAACTGTTTTTT. The full variable domain, its missing parts supplied by reference TRBV15 and TRBJ1-4, is DAMVIQNPRYQVTQFGKPVTLSCSQTLNHNVMYWYQQKSSQAPKLLFHYYDKDFNNEADTPDNFQSRRPNTSFCFLDIRSPGLGDTAMYLCATSRGEEKLFFGSGTQLSVL.

The rearrangement joins TRBV11-2 to TRBJ1-3, with D perhaps TRBD1 (6 bases). The CDR3 runs to 14 residues. Trimming shortened V by 6 bases and J by 3 bases, and 12 bases separated the two germline ends. Germline V gene data show CDR1 as SGHAT and CDR2 as FQNNGV. CDR3 DNA sequence: TGTGCCAGCAGTGTAGGGGGTAGTGGAAACACCATATATTTT. This codes for CASSVGGSGNTIYF.

The chain carries TRBV5-1 and TRBJ1-1, with D unresolved. This CDR3 comprises 15 residues. V was pared by 2 bases and J by 0 bases, with 11 bases between. Germline V gene data show CDR1 as SGHRS and CDR2 as YFSETQ. DNA of the CDR3: TGCGCCAGCAGCTTCCACTATGGAATGAACACTGAAGCTTTCTTT. It codes for CASSFHYGMNTEAFF. Full variable domain (rest looked up from reference TRBV5-1 and TRBJ1-1): KAGVTQTPRYLIKTRGQQVTLSCSPISGHRSVSWYQQTPGQGLQFLFEYFSETQRNKGNFPGRFSGRQFSNSRSEMNVSTLELGDSALYLCASSFHYGMNTEAFFGQGTRLTVV.

The J gene is TRBJ2-3, the V gene TRBV9, with D hard to call. This CDR3 has 14 amino acids. Germline CDR1 is SGDLS and CDR2 is YYNGEE. With 2 bases removed from V and 10 bases from J, the gap between germline ends came to 17 bases. Here the CDR3 reads CASSVGIMTRAQYF. The CDR3 DNA follows: TGTGCCAGCAGCGTGGGGATCATGACAAGGGCGCAGTATTTT.

This clone was recorded at least ten times. V usage is TRBV4-1 and J usage is TRBJ2-7, with TRBD1 as a possible D gene (5 bases). The CDR3 has 14 residues. V was trimmed by 6 bases and J by 3 bases, leaving 15 bases between them. Germline CDR1 MGHRA, CDR2 YSYEKL. The CDR3 here is CASSPFDSNYEQYF. The CDR3, as DNA: TGCGCCAGCAGTCCCTTCGACAGTAACTACGAGCAGTACTTC.

Points on this clone: Other DNA sequences within the sample encode an identical CDR3. The V and J genes are TRBV27 and TRBJ2-3; no reliable D call. V was pared by 0 bases and J by 3 bases, with 4 bases between. The CDR3 is made up of 13 amino acids. Germline V gene lookup returns CDR1 MNHEY and CDR2 SMNVEV (reference sequence). The CDR3 DNA sequence: TGTGCCAGCAGTTTATCTAGGACAGATACGCAGTATTTT. It encodes CASSLSRTDTQYF.